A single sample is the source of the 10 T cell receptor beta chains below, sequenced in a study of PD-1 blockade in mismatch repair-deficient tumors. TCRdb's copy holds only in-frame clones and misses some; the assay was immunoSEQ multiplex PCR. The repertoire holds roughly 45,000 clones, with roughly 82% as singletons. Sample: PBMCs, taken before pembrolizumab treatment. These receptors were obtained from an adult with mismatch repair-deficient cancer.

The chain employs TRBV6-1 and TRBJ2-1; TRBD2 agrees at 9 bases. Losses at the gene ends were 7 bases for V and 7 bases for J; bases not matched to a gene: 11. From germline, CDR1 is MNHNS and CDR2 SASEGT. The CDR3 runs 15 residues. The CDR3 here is CASNLISGSGNEQFF. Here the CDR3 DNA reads TGTGCCAGCAACTTAATTAGCGGGAGTGGGAATGAGCAGTTCTTC.

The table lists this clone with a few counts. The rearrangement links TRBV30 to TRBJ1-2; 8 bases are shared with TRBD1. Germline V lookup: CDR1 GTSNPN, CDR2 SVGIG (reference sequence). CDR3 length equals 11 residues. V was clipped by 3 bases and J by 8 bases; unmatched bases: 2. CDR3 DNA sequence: TGTGCCTGGAGCACAGGGGGAGGCTACACCTTC. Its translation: CAWSTGGGYTF.

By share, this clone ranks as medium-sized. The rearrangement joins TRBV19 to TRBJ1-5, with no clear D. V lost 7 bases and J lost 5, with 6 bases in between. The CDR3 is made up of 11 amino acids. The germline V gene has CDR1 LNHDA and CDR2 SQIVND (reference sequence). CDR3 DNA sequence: TGTGCCAGTAAACTCTATCAGCCCCAGCATTTT. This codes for CASKLYQPQHF.

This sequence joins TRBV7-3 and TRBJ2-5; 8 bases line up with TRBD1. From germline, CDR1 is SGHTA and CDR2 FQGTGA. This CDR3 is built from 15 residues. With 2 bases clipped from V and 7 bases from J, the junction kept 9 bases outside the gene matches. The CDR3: CASSLADGTGMTQYF. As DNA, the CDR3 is TGTGCCAGCAGCTTAGCGGACGGGACAGGAATGACCCAGTACTTC.

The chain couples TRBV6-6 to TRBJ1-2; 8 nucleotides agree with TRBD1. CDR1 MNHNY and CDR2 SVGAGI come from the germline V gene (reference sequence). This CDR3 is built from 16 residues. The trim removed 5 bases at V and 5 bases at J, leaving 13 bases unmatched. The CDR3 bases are TGTGCCAGCAGTCTGGACAGGGCGAATGTCATGTATGGCTACACCTTC. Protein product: CASSLDRANVMYGYTF.

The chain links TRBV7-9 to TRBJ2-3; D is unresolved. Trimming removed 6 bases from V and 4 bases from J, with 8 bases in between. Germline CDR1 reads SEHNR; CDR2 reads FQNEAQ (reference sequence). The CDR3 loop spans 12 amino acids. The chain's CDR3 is CASSRLSDTQYF. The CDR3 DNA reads TGTGCCAGCAGTCGGTTGTCAGATACGCAGTATTTT. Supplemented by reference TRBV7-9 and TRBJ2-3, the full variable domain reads DTGVSQNPRHKITKRGQNVTFRCDPISEHNRLYWYRQTLGQGPEFLTYFQNEAQLEKSRLLSDRFSAERPKGSFSTLEIQRTEQGDSAMYLCASSRLSDTQYFGPGTRLTVL.

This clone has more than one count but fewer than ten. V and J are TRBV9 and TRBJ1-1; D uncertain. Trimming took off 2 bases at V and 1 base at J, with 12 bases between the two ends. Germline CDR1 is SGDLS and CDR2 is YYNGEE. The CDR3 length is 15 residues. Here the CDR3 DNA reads TGTGCCAGCAGCGTCTCCCTGGACGCGAACACTGAAGCTTTCTTT. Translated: CASSVSLDANTEAFF.

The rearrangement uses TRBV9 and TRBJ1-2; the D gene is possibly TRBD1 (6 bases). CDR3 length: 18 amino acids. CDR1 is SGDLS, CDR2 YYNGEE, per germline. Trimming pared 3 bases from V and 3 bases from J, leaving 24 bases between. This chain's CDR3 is CASSASQKQGPTHYGYTF. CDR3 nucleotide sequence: TGTGCCAGCAGCGCGTCCCAAAAACAGGGCCCTACCCACTATGGCTACACCTTC.

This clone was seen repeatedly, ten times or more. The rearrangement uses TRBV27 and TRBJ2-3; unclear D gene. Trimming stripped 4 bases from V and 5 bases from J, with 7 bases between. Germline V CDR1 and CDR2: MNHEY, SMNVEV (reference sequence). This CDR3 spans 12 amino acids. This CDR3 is CASSSLGDTQYF. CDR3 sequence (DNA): TGTGCCAGCAGTTCCCTCGGAGATACGCAGTATTTT.

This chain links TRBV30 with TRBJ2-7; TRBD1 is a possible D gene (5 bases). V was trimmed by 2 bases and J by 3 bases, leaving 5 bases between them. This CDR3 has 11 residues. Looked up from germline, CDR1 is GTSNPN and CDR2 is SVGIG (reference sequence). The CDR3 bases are TGTGCCTGGAGTCAGGGCTACGAGCAGTACTTC. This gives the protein CAWSQGYEQYF.